The clone carrying this T cell receptor beta chain has a count of ten or more. Its target is not known. Patients were excluded for uncontrolled infection, other autoimmune disease, pregnancy or lactation. This entry is derived from a study of T cells in Graves' hyperthyroidism and ophthalmopathy. Study-wide points: The majority of expanded thyroid clonotypes above 0.001 also appeared in blood. Ophthalmopathy cases were set apart from stable hyperthyroidism by a 13 V-J model. The model foresaw ophthalmopathy a median around 6.4 months prior to onset.

The investigators amplified TCR beta CDR3 regions from RNA transcripts. First-round RT-PCR of the TCR CDR3 relied on the HTBI primer set. MiXCR, applied by TCRdb to the multiplex PCR reads, yields one record per CDR3 protein. The data contain a few hundred thousand distinct CDR3 sequences, around a sixth of them singletons. Trimming took 1 base from V and 2 from J, leaving 6 bases between them. Germline-derived CDR1 and CDR2 are SEHNR and FQNEAQ (reference sequence). The CDR3 is 14 amino acids. V gene TRBV7-9 combines with J gene TRBJ1-5; D not resolved. The source of this sequence is a woman in her thirties with Graves' hyperthyroidism. Sequencing was performed on blood. The CDR3 sequence is CASSLDGRNQPQHF. CDR3 nucleotides: TGTGCCAGCAGCTTAGACGGACGCAATCAGCCCCAGCATTTT.